This T cell receptor beta chain was profiled in a study of blood T cell repertoires in COVID-19. Two negative PCRs, clearance, or symptom resolution had been documented for recovered Cohort 3 donors. Trimming cost V 3 bases and J 3 bases, with 12 bases left between them. This CDR3 contains 14 residues. Germline CDR1 and CDR2: SGHVS and FQNEAQ. This table comes from immunoSEQ multiplex PCR, and its TCRdb copy is limited to in-frame clones, with some not included. Of 300,000 to 450,000 clones in the sample, about 90% were seen once. The sample consisted of PBMCs or T cells enriched from blood (not recorded which). The chain combines TRBV7-8 with TRBJ2-7, with D perhaps matching TRBD2 (5 bases). The clonotype originates from a young woman who had recovered from COVID-19. DNA of the CDR3: TGTGCCAGCAGCTTGTCTGAGCGGTACTACGAGCAGTACTTC. Amino acid sequence: CASSLSERYYEQYF.